The rows below give T cell receptor beta chains drawn from one sample of a study of breast tumors, draining lymph nodes, adjacent tissues. One entry per CDR3 protein, called by TCRdb with MiXCR from the multiplex PCR reads. The sample yields tens of thousands of distinct CDR3 sequences, over 25% seen once. The sequenced material came from axillary lymph node tissue. Receptors were obtained from a female donor with breast cancer. Some clones in this sample may be carry-over from other donors' samples. The conserved cysteine and the conserved F or W are not part of the CDR3 here. The D gene is left open where the match is weak.

CDR3aa: SVSRAGGGTDTQY
d_gene: TRBD2
v_gene: TRBV29-1
len: 13

CDR3aa: ASSTSSLSNEQF
d_gene: -
v_gene: TRBV19
len: 12

CDR3aa: ASSGKLSGPAYNEQF
d_gene: -
v_gene: TRBV7-9
len: 15

CDR3aa: ASTPRDRYYEQY
d_gene: -
v_gene: TRBV19
len: 12

CDR3aa: ASTQKGGTDTQY
d_gene: -
v_gene: TRBV3-1
len: 12

CDR3aa: ASSYTGQGETGELF
d_gene: TRBD1
v_gene: TRBV6-6
len: 14

CDR3aa: ASSPGLAGGRSYNEQF
d_gene: TRBD2
v_gene: TRBV5-1
len: 16

CDR3aa: AISDLEGTYEQY
d_gene: -
v_gene: TRBV10-3
len: 12

CDR3aa: ASSLYNTNTEAF
d_gene: -
v_gene: TRBV7-2
len: 12

CDR3aa: ASSPGALNYGYT
d_gene: -
v_gene: TRBV5-6
len: 12

CDR3aa: ASSERRYEQY
d_gene: -
v_gene: TRBV6-1
len: 10

CDR3aa: SAWGGLYHASYNEQF
d_gene: -
v_gene: TRBV20-1
len: 15

CDR3aa: ASSMTGSSEAF
d_gene: TRBD1
v_gene: TRBV19
len: 11

CDR3aa: ACSVARDSQETQY
d_gene: TRBD1
v_gene: TRBV7-2
len: 13

CDR3aa: ASSYGPGSNTGELF
d_gene: -
v_gene: TRBV6-5
len: 14

CDR3aa: SVTGMSEQY
d_gene: -
v_gene: TRBV29-1
len: 9

CDR3aa: ASSVSPSGETQY
d_gene: TRBD2
v_gene: TRBV9
len: 12

CDR3aa: ASSQDLEAGSYEQY
d_gene: TRBD2
v_gene: TRBV4-3
len: 14

CDR3aa: ATDDPGQQETQY
d_gene: -
v_gene: TRBV5-5
len: 12

CDR3aa: ASSLGDTEAF
d_gene: -
v_gene: TRBV12-3/TRBV12-4
len: 10

CDR3aa: ASSQDQGGVNYGYT
d_gene: -
v_gene: TRBV4-3
len: 14

CDR3aa: SVEVVGAFSYEQY
d_gene: -
v_gene: TRBV29-1
len: 13

CDR3aa: ASSFGQGFFATNEKLF
d_gene: TRBD1
v_gene: TRBV5-6
len: 16

CDR3aa: SARGADRLATYEQY
d_gene: TRBD1
v_gene: TRBV20-1
len: 14

CDR3aa: SARKAGMSGNTIY
d_gene: -
v_gene: TRBV20-1
len: 13

CDR3aa: ASSPQNYGYT
d_gene: -
v_gene: TRBV28
len: 10

CDR3aa: ASSGVVTEKLF
d_gene: -
v_gene: TRBV19
len: 11

CDR3aa: ASSRTGSYEQY
d_gene: -
v_gene: TRBV6-2/TRBV6-3
len: 11

CDR3aa: SAAENRGNQPQH
d_gene: TRBD1
v_gene: TRBV20-1
len: 12

CDR3aa: ASSTLAEQY
d_gene: TRBD2
v_gene: TRBV6-5
len: 9

CDR3aa: SARASGSMETQY
d_gene: TRBD2
v_gene: TRBV20-1
len: 12